These T cell receptor beta chains were read from a single sample in a study of human T cells and chemical hapten exposure. A single record per CDR3 protein comes from TCRdb applying MiXCR to the RACE reads. The table includes over 100,000 distinct CDR3 sequences, 11% detected once. Specimen: whole blood, collected in connection with sensitization to the hapten diphenylcyclopropenone (DPC). All receptors come from a woman aged 50 to 60 with alopecia areata. Some clones in this sample may be carry-over from other donors' samples. CDR3s include the opening cysteine and the closing phenylalanine or tryptophan. A D gene is named only where the DNA matches it firmly. Some rows mark clone size as missing; the rest say once, few, many or name a class of expanded clone.

cdr3_aa: CSVEGGNTEAFF
cdr3_nt: TGCAGCGTTGAGGGGGGGAACACTGAAGCTTTCTTT
clone_size: many
j_call: TRBJ1-1
v_call: TRBV29-1
d_call: .

cdr3_aa: CASSPTGNSPLHF
cdr3_nt: TGTGCCAGCAGCCCGACAGGAAATTCACCCCTCCACTTT
clone_size: .
j_call: TRBJ1-6
v_call: TRBV7-9
d_call: .

cdr3_aa: CASSKERQGKGNQPQHF
cdr3_nt: TGTGCCAGCAGCAAAGAGAGACAGGGGAAGGGCAATCAGCCCCAGCATTTT
clone_size: .
j_call: TRBJ1-5
v_call: TRBV21-1
d_call: .

cdr3_aa: CSASDRAKDEKLFF
cdr3_nt: TGCAGTGCTAGCGACAGGGCGAAAGATGAAAAACTGTTTTTT
clone_size: many
j_call: TRBJ1-4
v_call: TRBV20-1
d_call: TRBD1

cdr3_aa: CASSRRFEAFF
cdr3_nt: TGTGCCAGCAGCCGTCGTTTTGAAGCTTTCTTT
clone_size: .
j_call: TRBJ1-1
v_call: TRBV7-2
d_call: .

cdr3_aa: CASSLGLAGGPDTQYF
cdr3_nt: TGCGCCAGCAGCTTGGGTCTAGCGGGGGGGCCAGATACGCAGTATTTT
clone_size: once
j_call: TRBJ2-3
v_call: TRBV5-1
d_call: TRBD2

cdr3_aa: CASRGQGREAAKNIQYF
cdr3_nt: TGTGCCAGCAGGGGACAGGGCAGGGAGGCGGCCAAAAACATTCAGTACTTC
clone_size: .
j_call: TRBJ2-4
v_call: TRBV6-2/TRBV6-3
d_call: TRBD1

cdr3_aa: CASGLTDSSSGYTF
cdr3_nt: TGTGCCAGCGGCTTGACGGACAGCAGCTCTGGCTACACCTTC
clone_size: .
j_call: TRBJ1-2
v_call: TRBV28
d_call: .

cdr3_aa: CSVDRAGGGNIQYF
cdr3_nt: TGCAGCGTTGATCGAGCGGGGGGAGGAAACATTCAGTACTTC
clone_size: .
j_call: TRBJ2-4
v_call: TRBV29-1
d_call: TRBD2

cdr3_aa: CASSLSGKTYTEAFF
cdr3_nt: TGCGCCAGCAGCTTGAGCGGGAAGACTTACACTGAAGCTTTCTTT
clone_size: few
j_call: TRBJ1-1
v_call: TRBV5-1
d_call: .

cdr3_aa: CASSADRVDQPQHF
cdr3_nt: TGTGCCAGCAGTGCGGACAGGGTCGATCAGCCCCAGCATTTT
clone_size: many
j_call: TRBJ1-5
v_call: TRBV27
d_call: TRBD1

cdr3_aa: CASSCLMNTEAFF
cdr3_nt: TGTGCCAGCAGTTGCTTAATGAACACTGAAGCTTTCTTT
clone_size: few
j_call: TRBJ1-1
v_call: TRBV27
d_call: .

cdr3_aa: CASSLRGFSGANVLTF
cdr3_nt: TGTGCCAGCAGTTTAAGGGGATTCTCTGGGGCCAACGTCCTGACTTTC
clone_size: .
j_call: TRBJ2-6
v_call: TRBV28
d_call: .

cdr3_aa: CASSLGLGTQYF
cdr3_nt: TGTGCCAGCAGCTTAGGCCTAGGTACGCAGTATTTT
clone_size: few
j_call: TRBJ2-3
v_call: TRBV13
d_call: .

cdr3_aa: CASSSPLGTGADMNTEAFF
cdr3_nt: TGTGCCAGCAGTTCTCCTCTCGGGACAGGGGCCGACATGAACACTGAAGCTTTCTTT
clone_size: few
j_call: TRBJ1-1
v_call: TRBV6-2/TRBV6-3
d_call: TRBD1

cdr3_aa: CASSLVGTSGGAADTQYF
cdr3_nt: TGTGCCAGCAGCTTGGTTGGGACTAGCGGGGGAGCGGCAGATACGCAGTATTTT
clone_size: .
j_call: TRBJ2-3
v_call: TRBV7-2
d_call: TRBD2

cdr3_aa: CASTGQGNEQFF
cdr3_nt: TGTGCCAGCACCGGACAGGGAAATGAGCAGTTCTTC
clone_size: many
j_call: TRBJ2-1
v_call: TRBV12-3/TRBV12-4
d_call: TRBD1